These 21 T cell receptor beta chains originate from one sample sequenced in a study of cytomegalovirus exposure and HLA in healthy donors. The study ran its PCR with 60 Vbeta and 13 Jbeta primers. The table came from immunoSEQ multiplex PCR; TCRdb's copy has only in-frame clones and leaves some out. In the table there are some 150,000 clones, roughly 80% of which are singletons. The sequencing input was PBMCs. These receptors came from a woman in her forties in good health and CMV-seropositive.

V gene TRBV23-1 combines with J gene TRBJ2-6, with D perhaps matching TRBD2 (6 bases). TRBV23-1 belongs to the ORF category, with a function that is uncertain. CDR3 length equals 16 residues. The V end was cut by 6 bases, the J end by 0 bases, with 12 bases between. The CDR3 is CASSPDSGSGANVLTF. In nucleotides, the CDR3 is TGCGCCAGCAGCCCGGATAGCGGCTCTGGGGCCAACGTCCTGACTTTC.

V and J are TRBV5-4 and TRBJ2-1; 10 nucleotides match TRBD2. Germline CDR1 is SGHNT and CDR2 is YYREEE (reference sequence). There are 16 residues in the CDR3. The trim removed 3 bases at V and 6 bases at J, leaving 9 bases unmatched. CDR3 in amino acids: CASSWGGLAGVNEQFF. The CDR3 DNA follows: TGTGCCAGCAGCTGGGGAGGGCTAGCGGGGGTCAATGAGCAGTTCTTC.

The chain carries TRBV5-1 and TRBJ1-2; D unresolved. CDR3 length: 12 amino acids. Germline CDR1 is SGHRS and CDR2 is YFSETQ. Between the trimmed V and J ends, which lost 4 bases and 5 bases, there was a span of 9 bases. CDR3 amino acids: CASSREDYGYTF. CDR3 in DNA: TGCGCCAGCAGCCGGGAAGATTATGGCTACACCTTC.

This clone was observed a handful of times. The chain uses TRBV5-1 and TRBJ2-5; a possible D gene is TRBD1 (5 bases). This CDR3 spans 15 amino acids. The V end lost 3 bases, the J end lost 4 bases, and 16 bases lay between the germline ends. Germline lookup yields CDR1 SGHRS and CDR2 YFSETQ. The CDR3 sequence is CASSSGPGARETQYF. As DNA, the CDR3 is TGCGCCAGCAGCTCGGGTCCTGGGGCGCGAGAGACCCAGTACTTC.

The rearrangement uses TRBV30 and TRBJ1-2; D is perhaps TRBD1 (5 bases). The CDR3 has 14 amino acids. Germline V CDR1 and CDR2: GTSNPN, SVGIG (reference sequence). V was clipped by 0 bases and J by 8 bases, with 16 bases between them. As DNA, the CDR3 is TGTGCCTGGAGTGTACGGCGGGGGAGGATGGGCTACACCTTC. Its translation: CAWSVRRGRMGYTF.

The V call is TRBV7-2, the J call TRBJ1-5; no firm D call. V lost 4 bases, J lost 3 bases, and 16 bases lay in between. The CDR3 is 16 residues long. Germline lookup yields CDR1 SGHTA and CDR2 FQGNSA. CDR3 protein: CASSSETGRVNQPQHF. CDR3 nucleotide sequence: TGTGCCAGCAGCTCAGAGACCGGGAGAGTCAATCAGCCCCAGCATTTT.

This chain links TRBV18 with TRBJ2-7; D unresolved. The germline gives CDR1 KGHSH, CDR2 LQKENI. With 2 bases removed from V and 6 bases from J, the gap between germline ends came to 14 bases. The CDR3 loop spans 14 amino acids. CDR3 in DNA: TGTGCCAGCTCACCAAGCCGTTCGCTCTCCGAGCAGTACTTC. Protein: CASSPSRSLSEQYF. Looking up the rest from reference TRBV18 and TRBJ2-7 gives the full variable domain: NAGVMQNPRHLVRRRGQEARLRCSPMKGHSHVYWYRQLPEEGLKFMVYLQKENIIDESGMPKERFSAEFPKEGPSILRIQQVVRGDSAAYFCASSPSRSLSEQYFGPGTRLTVT.

The chain has TRBV7-6 and TRBJ2-3; 9 nucleotides align to TRBD2. Germline V gene data show CDR1 as SGHVS and CDR2 as FNYEAQ. Trimming removed 0 bases from V and 5 bases from J; junction bases left unmatched: 9. This CDR3 has 17 residues. CDR3 bases: TGTGCCAGCAGCTTAGCTCTTAGCGGGAGCGAGGGAGATACGCAGTATTTT. Its translation is CASSLALSGSEGDTQYF.

The chain uses TRBV5-1 and TRBJ2-1; D not certain. The CDR3 extends over 15 amino acids. Germline V CDR1 and CDR2: SGHRS, YFSETQ. V was pared by 4 bases and J by 5 bases, with 16 bases between. CDR3 loop: CASSLRSGPNNEQFF. In nucleotides, the CDR3 is TGCGCCAGCAGCCTGAGATCAGGCCCGAACAATGAGCAGTTCTTC.

CDR3 region: CASSPGGSLSEQFF. The CDR3 DNA reads as TGTGCCAGCAGCCCGGGGGGCTCTTTATCTGAGCAGTTCTTC. The V and J genes are TRBV7-9 and TRBJ2-1; weak D call: TRBD2 (7 bases). The CDR3 is made up of 14 amino acids. Deletions cut 5 bases from V and 9 bases from J, with 17 bases between. Germline CDR1 SEHNR, CDR2 FQNEAQ (reference sequence).

The chain recombines TRBV5-5 with TRBJ1-4, with D possibly TRBD1 on 6 matching bases. CDR1 is SGHKS, CDR2 YYEKEE, per germline (reference sequence). Deletions cut 5 bases from V and 6 bases from J, with 20 bases between. The CDR3 sequence is 16 residues long. CDR3 bases: TGTGCCAGCAGGTTTAGAACCGGGACAAGGGATGAAAAACTGTTTTTT. It encodes CASRFRTGTRDEKLFF.

V and J are TRBV27 and TRBJ2-3; D remains ambiguous. The CDR3 contains 16 residues. Germline loops: CDR1 MNHEY, CDR2 SMNVEV (reference sequence). The V gene lost 2 bases and the J gene lost 2 bases, with 14 bases spanning the gap. CDR3: CASSLQASFFTDTQYF. The CDR3 DNA follows: TGTGCCAGCAGTTTACAGGCCAGCTTTTTCACAGATACGCAGTATTTT.

As concerns this clone: The same CDR3 can be traced to other DNA sequences in this sample. The chain couples TRBV2 to TRBJ2-5; 9 positions agree with TRBD2. CDR1 is SNHLY, CDR2 FYNNEI, per germline. CDR3 length equals 14 residues. J gave up 5 bases and V 9 bases, and 10 bases lay outside the gene matches. CDR3: CASSRGRAQETQYF. The CDR3 DNA reads TGTGCCAGTTCACGCGGGAGGGCCCAGGAGACCCAGTACTTC. Looking up the rest from reference TRBV2 and TRBJ2-5 gives the full variable domain: EPEVTQTPSHQVTQMGQEVILRCVPISNHLYFYWYRQILGQKVEFLVSFYNNEISEKSEIFDDQFSVERPDGSNFTLKIRSTKLEDSAMYFCASSRGRAQETQYFGPGTRLLVL.

The rearrangement joins TRBV30 to TRBJ1-5; tentative D call: TRBD1 (5 bases). Trimming pared 4 bases from V and 5 bases from J, leaving 9 bases between. The CDR3 spans 12 residues. CDR1 and CDR2 (germline): GTSNPN, SVGIG (reference sequence). CDR3 sequence: CAWTGGDQPQHF. The CDR3 DNA reads TGTGCCTGGACCGGGGGGGATCAGCCCCAGCATTTT.

The chain combines TRBV7-8 with TRBJ2-7, with 9 positions matching TRBD1. The CDR3 loop spans 15 amino acids. Germline CDR1 SGHVS, CDR2 FQNEAQ. The V and J ends lost 4 bases and 6 bases, in that order; junction bases with no gene match: 10. The CDR3 reads CASSSAGTGSREQYF. The CDR3 DNA is TGTGCCAGCAGCTCAGCCGGGACAGGGAGCCGCGAGCAGTACTTC.

The chain joins TRBV11-1 to TRBJ2-2, with 9 bases that match TRBD1. V lost 4 bases and J lost 0; bases outside the gene matches: 0. CDR1 SGHAT and CDR2 FQDESV come from the germline V gene (reference sequence). CDR3 size: 15 residues. The CDR3 nucleotides are TGTGCCAGCAGCTGGACAGGGGCGAACACCGGGGAGCTGTTTTTT. It specifies CASSWTGANTGELFF.

The chain employs TRBV4-2 and TRBJ2-2, with a possible D match to TRBD2 (6 bases). Germline V gene lookup returns CDR1 LGHNA and CDR2 YNFKEQ. V was clipped by 0 bases and J by 8 bases, with 16 bases between them. The CDR3 has 16 residues. Here the CDR3 reads CASSQERAAGWGELFF. The CDR3 DNA reads as TGTGCCAGCAGCCAAGAGAGGGCAGCGGGTTGGGGGGAGCTGTTTTTT.

The rearrangement links TRBV27 to TRBJ2-3; tentatively, D is TRBD1 (6 bases). The V gene's germline CDR1 is MNHEY and CDR2 SMNVEV (reference sequence). This CDR3 is built from 15 residues. V lost 2 bases to trimming and J lost 4 bases, with 13 bases between them. The CDR3 is CASSLGQGTADTQYF. CDR3 DNA sequence: TGTGCCAGCAGTTTAGGGCAGGGGACCGCAGATACGCAGTATTTT.

The rearrangement links TRBV5-1 to TRBJ2-3, with TRBD1 matching over 7 bases. The germline gives CDR1 SGHRS, CDR2 YFSETQ. The V gene end was trimmed by 4 bases and the J gene end by 2 bases; junction bases not matched to a gene: 7. The CDR3 length is 15 residues. The CDR3, as DNA: TGCGCCAGCAGCCCCGACGGACAGGTCACAGATACGCAGTATTTT. It codes for CASSPDGQVTDTQYF.

The chain carries TRBV10-3 and TRBJ1-5; D is perhaps TRBD1 (6 bases). Germline V lookup: CDR1 ENHRY, CDR2 SYGVKD. The V gene lost 0 bases and the J gene lost 2 bases, with 11 bases spanning the gap. The CDR3 is 16 residues long. The CDR3 reads CAISESRGGGNQPQHF. The CDR3 region has the DNA TGTGCCATCAGTGAGTCGAGGGGGGGAGGCAATCAGCCCCAGCATTTT.

The V gene is TRBV27, the J gene TRBJ2-1; maybe TRBD2 (6 bases). The length of the CDR3 is 13 residues. V was pared by 7 bases and J by 6 bases, with 13 bases between. From germline, CDR1 is MNHEY and CDR2 SMNVEV (reference sequence). DNA of the CDR3: TGTGCCAGCACCTCCGCCGGGGGCAATGAGCAGTTCTTC. It is translated as CASTSAGGNEQFF.